Sequencing of this T cell receptor (beta chain) was carried out in a study of cytotoxic CD8 clonotypes in ibrutinib-treated CLL. Overall study context: Within the patient group, about ten were relapsed/refractory and roughly 15 treatment-naive, and 17 were IGHV unmutated. Study results and caveats: Contraction or stability on treatment was seen for public clonotypes, which were uncommon. Elevated clonality accompanied ibrutinib response, with a return toward baseline values at progression. At the start, clonality exceeded age-matched healthy donors and followed circulating CD8+ T-cell counts.

V lost 8 bases and J lost 0, with 26 bases in between. This CDR3 has 19 amino acids. Per the germline V gene, CDR1 is MRHNA and CDR2 is SNTAGT. A remark on this clone: Its specificity is unknown.

Measured with immunoSEQ multiplex PCR; TCRdb has only the in-frame clones, and not every one. This sample has some 200,000 clones, with 60% to 80% found just once. The clonotype originates from a human donor with chronic lymphocytic leukemia. The chain is built from TRBV6-4 and TRBJ1-3, with a possible D match to TRBD1 (6 bases). The sequenced sample was PBMCs, obtained after 12 months of ibrutinib treatment. CDR3 amino acids: CASAISGTRAEISGNTIYF. In nucleotides, the CDR3 is TGTGCCAGCGCCATATCCGGGACAAGGGCCGAGATCTCTGGAAACACCATATATTTT.